This entry concerns a single T cell receptor beta chain. The target antigen is unknown. The junction departs from germline at one end; a sequencing error may be responsible. It was with 60 Vbeta and 13 Jbeta primers that the PCR ran. Clones were sequenced by immunoSEQ multiplex PCR, and TCRdb holds only the in-frame ones, with some missing. The repertoire holds roughly 100,000 clones, with about four fifths as singletons. The germline V gene has CDR1 SEHNR and CDR2 FQNEAQ (reference sequence). The CDR3 has 9 amino acids. This specimen belongs to a study of cytomegalovirus exposure and HLA in healthy donors. Regarding the study as a whole: Some V segments could not be told apart, so they were left out, TRBV6-2 and TRBV6-3 among them.

This clonotype was sampled from a man aged 25-45 years in good health and CMV-seronegative. Sample: PBMCs. The chain is built from TRBV7-9 and TRBJ1-3, with D possibly TRBD1 on 6 matching bases. The CDR3 bases are TGTGCCAGCAGCTTTGGGACACCTTTT. It codes for CASSFGTPF.